This T cell receptor beta chain was captured by sequencing in a study of radiotherapy plus CTLA-4 blockade in lung cancer (dated by TCRdb to about 2018). Regarding the study in general: Among the enrolled patients, roughly 17% had an objective response, and 25% to 35% reached disease control.

On the study overall, not on this receptor specifically: After treatment with radiotherapy and ipilimumab, TCR clones that originated in tumors expanded in peripheral blood. Early dynamic changes in blood T cell clones, together with increased serum interferon-beta after radiation, were reported as the strongest predictors of response.

Notes on this clone: Its antigen specificity is not known. Within one base of it there is no much larger clone, and no base qualities were kept.

From a lookup of the germline V gene (reference sequence), CDR1 and CDR2 are MNHEY and SMNVEV. V has 6 bases trimmed and J has 3 bases trimmed; junction bases matching no gene number 6. The CDR3 holds 15 amino acids from the cysteine to the phenylalanine. Just the 45-base CDR3 DNA is kept, in frame starting at base 1. In this study, focal radiation therapy paired with CTLA-4 blockade (ipilimumab) was tested in patients who had chemo-refractory metastatic non-small-cell lung cancer. The library was produced with the immunoSEQ multiplex PCR assay. The source is immuneACCESS, and TCRdb retained only in-frame sequences with V and J called. Part of the clones is not carried over; for the studies checked, unresolved V genes explain less than half of this, and the remainder is unexplained. The sample table shows approximately 33,000 clones, and roughly 80% are seen once. The ten largest account for approximately 7.5% of the sample.

The rearrangement joined TRBV27 to TRBJ1-5, with 9 middle bases fitting TRBD1. This clonotype was sampled from a human donor with non-small cell lung cancer who had stable disease on radiotherapy plus ipilimumab. This specimen consisted of peripheral blood, obtained from a patient treated with radiotherapy plus ipilimumab. Read as DNA, the sequence is TGTGCCAGCAGGATGGGACAGGGATACAATCAGCCCCAGCATTTT. Its amino acids are CASRMGQGYNQPQHF.